This T cell receptor (beta chain) was captured by sequencing in a study of technical replicates of blood from several donors. The V gene end was trimmed by 4 bases and the J gene end by 7 bases; junction bases not matched to a gene: 10. This CDR3 has 16 amino acids. Per the germline V gene, CDR1 is SGHDT and CDR2 is YYEEEE. Libraries were prepared by immunoSEQ multiplex PCR; TCRdb keeps only in-frame clonotypes and omits some of them. The table lists tens of thousands of clones, around 96% of them singletons. The clonotype comes from a human donor in good health. This sequence joins TRBV5-6 and TRBJ2-3, with 12 bases lining up with TRBD2. Sequencing input: T cells isolated from PBMCs. The CDR3 protein is CASSAILAGGPNTQYF. The CDR3 DNA follows: TGTGCCAGCAGCGCCATTCTAGCGGGAGGGCCAAATACGCAGTATTTT.